The clone carrying this TCR beta chain was counted a few times. This sample was included in a study of blood T cell repertoires in COVID-19. Study as a whole: The United States, Italy and Spain were the sources of the acute and convalescent COVID-19 samples. PBMCs, B-cell-depleted T cells, or T cells were the source of the cDNA or gDNA that made up the material.

Original data processing: Amplified reference gene primers provided the basis for estimating nucleated cell counts. The table came from immunoSEQ multiplex PCR; TCRdb's copy has only in-frame clones and leaves some out. V and J calls and clone size are those listed in that table; D and trimming were worked out from the DNA. The sample consists of some 300,000 clones, more than 75% of them appearing once. The TCR sequence derives from a man between 65 and 79 years old with acute or convalescent COVID-19. Sequenced: peripheral blood.

This CDR3 is CASSQDPGGGYTF. The CDR3 DNA follows: TGCGCCAGCAGCCAAGATCCCGGGGGTGGCTACACCTTC. This sequence joins TRBV4-3 and TRBJ1-2; D is perhaps TRBD1 (5 bases). This CDR3 has 13 amino acids. The V gene's germline CDR1 is LGHNA and CDR2 YSLEER. The V and J ends lost 0 bases and 7 bases respectively, with 9 bases between them.